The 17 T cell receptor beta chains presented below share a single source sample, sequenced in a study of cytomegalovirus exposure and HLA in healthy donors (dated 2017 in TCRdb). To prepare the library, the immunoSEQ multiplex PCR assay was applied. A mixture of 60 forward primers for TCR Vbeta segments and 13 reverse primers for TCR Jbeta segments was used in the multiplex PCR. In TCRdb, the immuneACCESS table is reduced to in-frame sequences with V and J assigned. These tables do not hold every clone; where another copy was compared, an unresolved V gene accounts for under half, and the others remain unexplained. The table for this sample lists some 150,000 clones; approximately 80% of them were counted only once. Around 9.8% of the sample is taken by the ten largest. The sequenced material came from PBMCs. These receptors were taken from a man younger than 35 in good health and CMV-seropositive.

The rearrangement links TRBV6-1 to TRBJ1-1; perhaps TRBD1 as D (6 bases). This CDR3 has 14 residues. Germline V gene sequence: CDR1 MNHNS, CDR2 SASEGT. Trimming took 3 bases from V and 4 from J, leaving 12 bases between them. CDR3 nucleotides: TGTGCCAGCAGTGATACAGGGAGGGGCACTGAAGCTTTCTTT. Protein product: CASSDTGRGTEAFF.

In DNA, the CDR3 is TGCGCCAGCAGCCCGAGCGGGGGCGCGGCCGGGGAGCTGTTTTTT. This translates into CASSPSGGAAGELFF. The V gene is TRBV4-1, the J gene TRBJ2-2, with 8 bases aligning to TRBD2. The CDR3 totals 15 residues. CDR1 and CDR2 (germline): MGHRA, YSYEKL. V trimming: 4 bases; J trimming: 6 bases; junction bases outside the gene matches: 7.

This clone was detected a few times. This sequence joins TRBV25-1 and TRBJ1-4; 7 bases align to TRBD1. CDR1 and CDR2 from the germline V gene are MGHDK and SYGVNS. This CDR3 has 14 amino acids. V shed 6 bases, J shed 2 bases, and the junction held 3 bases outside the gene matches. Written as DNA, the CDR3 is TGTGCCAGCAGAGACAGGGCTACTAATGAAAAACTGTTTTTT. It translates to CASRDRATNEKLFF.

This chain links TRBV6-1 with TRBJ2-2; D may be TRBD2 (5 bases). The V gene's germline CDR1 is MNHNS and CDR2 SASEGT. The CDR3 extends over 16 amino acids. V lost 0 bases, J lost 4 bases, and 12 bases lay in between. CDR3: CASSEALGEGTGELFF. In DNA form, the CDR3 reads TGTGCCAGCAGTGAAGCGCTGGGTGAGGGCACCGGGGAGCTGTTTTTT.

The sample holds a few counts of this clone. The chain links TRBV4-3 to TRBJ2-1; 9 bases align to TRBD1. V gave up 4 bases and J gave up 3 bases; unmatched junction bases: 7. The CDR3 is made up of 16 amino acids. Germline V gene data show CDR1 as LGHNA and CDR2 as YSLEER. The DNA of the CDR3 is TGCGCCAGCAGCCTGGATGGGACAGGGAACTACAATGAGCAGTTCTTC. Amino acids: CASSLDGTGNYNEQFF.

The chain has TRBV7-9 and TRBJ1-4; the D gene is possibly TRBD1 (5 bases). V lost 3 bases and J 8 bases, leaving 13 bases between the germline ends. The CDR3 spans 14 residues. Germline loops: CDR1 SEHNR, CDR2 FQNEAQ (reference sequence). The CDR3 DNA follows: TGTGCCAGCAGCTTGGACATCATTCAGGAAAAACTGTTTTTT. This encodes CASSLDIIQEKLFF.

The CDR3 DNA is TGTGCCACGTTGAGGGGGAGGGGTGAAGCTTTCTTT. Residues: CATLRGRGEAFF. The chain is built from TRBV6-5 and TRBJ1-1; tentative D call: TRBD1 (6 bases). Germline loops: CDR1 MNHEY, CDR2 SVGAGI. Trimming stripped 10 bases from V and 7 bases from J, with 16 bases between. The CDR3 loop spans 12 amino acids.

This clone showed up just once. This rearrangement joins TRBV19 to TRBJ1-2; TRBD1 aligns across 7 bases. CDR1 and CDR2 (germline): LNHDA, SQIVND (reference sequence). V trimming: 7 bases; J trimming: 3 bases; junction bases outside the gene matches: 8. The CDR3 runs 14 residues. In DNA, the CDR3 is TGTGCCAGTACCCCGGACAGGTCCTACTATGGCTACACCTTC. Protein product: CASTPDRSYYGYTF.

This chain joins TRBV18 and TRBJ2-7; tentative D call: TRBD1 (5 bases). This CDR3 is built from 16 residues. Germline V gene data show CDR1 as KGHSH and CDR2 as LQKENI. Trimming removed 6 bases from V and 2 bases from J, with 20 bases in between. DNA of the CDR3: TGTGCCAGCTCTAACAGGTCCCTGGGGCCTACCTACGAGCAGTACTTC. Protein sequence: CASSNRSLGPTYEQYF.

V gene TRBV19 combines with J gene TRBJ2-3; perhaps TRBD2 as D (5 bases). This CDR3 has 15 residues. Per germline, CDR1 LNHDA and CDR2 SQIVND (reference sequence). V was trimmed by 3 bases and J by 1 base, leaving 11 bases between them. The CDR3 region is CASSISGYRTDTQYF. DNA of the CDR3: TGTGCCAGTAGTATTTCGGGGTACCGCACAGATACGCAGTATTTT.

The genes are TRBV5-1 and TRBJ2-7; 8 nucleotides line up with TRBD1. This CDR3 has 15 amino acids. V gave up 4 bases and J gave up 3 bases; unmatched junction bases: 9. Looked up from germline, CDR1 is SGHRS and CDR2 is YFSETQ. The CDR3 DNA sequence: TGCGCCAGCAGCGCAGGACAGGGATCCGGCTACGAGCAGTACTTC. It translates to CASSAGQGSGYEQYF.

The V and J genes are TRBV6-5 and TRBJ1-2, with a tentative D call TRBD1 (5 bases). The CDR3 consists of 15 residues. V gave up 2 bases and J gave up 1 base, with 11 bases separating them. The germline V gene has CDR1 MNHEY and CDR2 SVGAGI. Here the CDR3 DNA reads TGTGCCAGCAGTTACAGGCAGGGTAGTAACTATGGCTACACCTTC. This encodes CASSYRQGSNYGYTF.

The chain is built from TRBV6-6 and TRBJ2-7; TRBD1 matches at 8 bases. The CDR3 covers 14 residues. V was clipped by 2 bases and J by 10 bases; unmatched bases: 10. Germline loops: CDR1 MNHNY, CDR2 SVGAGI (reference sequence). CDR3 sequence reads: CASSYEFDRGTQYF. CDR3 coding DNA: TGTGCCAGCAGTTACGAATTCGACAGGGGAACCCAGTACTTC.

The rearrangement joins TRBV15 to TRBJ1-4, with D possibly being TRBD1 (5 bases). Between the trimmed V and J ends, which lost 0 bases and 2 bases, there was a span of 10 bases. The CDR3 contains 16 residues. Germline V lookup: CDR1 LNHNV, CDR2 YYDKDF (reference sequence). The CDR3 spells CATSRDPAGTNEKLFF. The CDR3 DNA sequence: TGTGCCACCAGCAGAGATCCCGCAGGGACTAATGAAAAACTGTTTTTT.

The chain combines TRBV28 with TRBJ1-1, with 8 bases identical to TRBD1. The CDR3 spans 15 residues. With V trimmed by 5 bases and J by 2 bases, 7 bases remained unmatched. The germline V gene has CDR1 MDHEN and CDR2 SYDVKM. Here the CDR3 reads CASSTFQGANTEAFF. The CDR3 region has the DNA TGTGCCAGCAGTACTTTCCAGGGGGCTAACACTGAAGCTTTCTTT.

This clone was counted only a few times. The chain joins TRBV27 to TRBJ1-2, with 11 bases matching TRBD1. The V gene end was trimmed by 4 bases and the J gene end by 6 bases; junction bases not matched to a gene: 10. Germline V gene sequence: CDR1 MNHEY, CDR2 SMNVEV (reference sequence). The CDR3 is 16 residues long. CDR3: CASSSIPRTGGDGYTF. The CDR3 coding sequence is TGTGCCAGCAGTTCCATCCCGAGGACAGGGGGCGATGGCTACACCTTC.

Written as DNA, the CDR3 is TGTGCCATCAGTGGGGTACAGGTTGGCTCCTACGAGCAGTACTTC. It encodes CAISGVQVGSYEQYF. V gene TRBV10-3 combines with J gene TRBJ2-7; the D gene is possibly TRBD1 (5 bases). The CDR3 has 15 residues. The V and J ends lost 4 bases and 0 bases respectively, with 13 bases between them. Germline V CDR1 and CDR2: ENHRY, SYGVKD.